The count of the clone carrying this T cell receptor beta chain is one. The CDR3 has 15 amino acids. CDR1 and CDR2 (germline): SGDLS, YYNGEE. V was clipped by 4 bases and J by 0 bases, with 13 bases between them. The data were obtained in a study of blood T cell repertoires in COVID-19. Sequencing used immunoSEQ multiplex PCR; TCRdb keeps in-frame clones, though not all of them. The sample includes around 250,000 clones, over 70% seen only once; the top ten take approximately 5.4%. The receptor comes from an elderly man with acute or convalescent COVID-19. What was sequenced was peripheral blood. This chain links TRBV9 with TRBJ1-1, with D uncertain. For the CDR3, the DNA is TGTGCCAGCAGCTCTACCACTTTACTGAACACTGAAGCTTTCTTT. Residues: CASSSTTLLNTEAFF. Filled out from reference TRBV9 and TRBJ1-1, the complete variable domain reads DSGVTQTPKHLITATGQRVTLRCSPRSGDLSVYWYQQSLDQGLQFLIQYYNGEERAKGNILERFSAQQFPDLHSELNLSSLELGDSALYFCASSSTTLLNTEAFFGQGTRLTVV.